The 13 T cell receptor beta chains in this list originate from one sample, sequenced in a study of cytomegalovirus exposure and HLA in healthy donors. In the PCR, 60 Vbeta and 13 Jbeta primers were used. Sequencing was performed with immunoSEQ multiplex PCR; in TCRdb, only in-frame clones are kept and a portion is missing. The data contain about 100,000 clones, 60% to 85% of them seen just once; the ten biggest clones take up about 5.2%. Sequenced input: PBMCs. These receptors were obtained from a female donor in good health and CMV-seropositive.

This clone appeared a few times. The chain links TRBV13 to TRBJ2-7; 7 bases map to TRBD2. Germline V gene data show CDR1 as PRHDT and CDR2 as FYEKMQ (reference sequence). The CDR3 extends over 14 amino acids. The V and J ends lost 2 bases and 4 bases, in that order; junction bases with no gene match: 5. CDR3 sequence: CASSLRGSAYEQYF. The CDR3 nucleotides are TGTGCCAGCAGCTTACGCGGGAGCGCGTACGAGCAGTACTTC.

The genes are TRBV11-2 and TRBJ1-1, with 7 bases lining up with TRBD1. The CDR3 contains 14 residues. After removal of 1 base from V and 6 bases from J, the junction contained 5 bases not matched to a gene. The V gene's germline CDR1 is SGHAT and CDR2 FQNNGV. CDR3 coding DNA: TGTGCCAGCAGCTTAGGACAGGGCGGGCCTGAAGCTTTCTTT. Residues: CASSLGQGGPEAFF. The full variable domain, rest sourced from reference TRBV11-2 and TRBJ1-1, is EAGVAQSPRYKIIEKRQSVAFWCNPISGHATLYWYQQILGQGPKLLIQFQNNGVVDDSQLPKDRFSAERLKGVDSTLKIQPAKLEDSAVYLCASSLGQGGPEAFFGQGTRLTVV.

The chain uses TRBV7-9 and TRBJ1-2; possible D gene TRBD1, 5 bases. The V and J ends lost 7 bases and 8 bases respectively, with 20 bases between them. Germline V gene data show CDR1 as SEHNR and CDR2 as FQNEAQ (reference sequence). This CDR3 is 14 amino acids long. The CDR3 region has the DNA TGTGCCAGCAACATGGGGCAGGGAAATGTGGGCTACACCTTC. This gives the protein CASNMGQGNVGYTF.

The genes are TRBV18 and TRBJ1-1; TRBD1 is a possible D gene (5 bases). Germline assignment: CDR1 KGHSH and CDR2 LQKENI. V was pared by 5 bases and J by 2 bases, with 15 bases between. The CDR3 consists of 15 residues. CDR3 in amino acids: CASSSRTGVNTEAFF. CDR3 sequence (DNA): TGTGCCAGCTCATCGCGTACGGGGGTTAACACTGAAGCTTTCTTT.

The J gene is TRBJ2-7, the V gene TRBV28; 10 bases are shared with TRBD2. The CDR3 spans 19 residues. Germline V gives CDR1 MDHEN, CDR2 SYDVKM. V dropped 5 bases and J dropped 2; count of bases not matched to a gene: 18. The CDR3 region is CASSGSPGLALSRTYEQYF. The CDR3 bases are TGTGCCAGCAGTGGATCCCCGGGACTAGCGCTCAGTCGTACCTACGAGCAGTACTTC.

The chain couples TRBV27 to TRBJ1-4; TRBD1 might be the D (5 bases). Germline V CDR1 and CDR2: MNHEY, SMNVEV (reference sequence). Between the trimmed V and J ends, which lost 1 base and 3 bases, there was a span of 9 bases. The CDR3 is made up of 15 amino acids. The CDR3 spells CASSLLGGANEKLFF. In DNA form, the CDR3 reads TGTGCCAGCAGTTTATTAGGAGGGGCTAATGAAAAACTGTTTTTT.

This chain joins TRBV7-9 and TRBJ1-3; TRBD1 might be the D (5 bases). The germline gives CDR1 SEHNR, CDR2 FQNEAQ (reference sequence). Trimming removed 4 bases from V and 7 bases from J, with 11 bases in between. The CDR3 consists of 13 residues. The CDR3 nucleotides read TGTGCCAGCAGCTATCTCAAGGGGAACACCATATATTTT. Protein product: CASSYLKGNTIYF.

Concerning this clone: Other DNA sequences in this sample translate to the same CDR3. The V gene is TRBV4-1, the J gene TRBJ1-2; tentative D call: TRBD1 (5 bases). Germline-derived CDR1 and CDR2 are MGHRA and YSYEKL. The CDR3 contains 16 residues. V was pared by 0 bases and J by 0 bases, with 11 bases between. The CDR3 bases are TGCGCCAGCAGCCAAGAACCCTTGACAGCTAACTATGGCTACACCTTC. This translates into CASSQEPLTANYGYTF.

This chain uses TRBV6-6 with TRBJ1-1; 8 positions agree with TRBD1. Trimming took 2 bases from V and 10 from J; bases not matched to a gene: 12. The CDR3 is 15 residues long. The germline V gene encodes CDR1 MNHNY and CDR2 SVGAGI (reference sequence). The chain's CDR3 is CASSYGQGRGSLAFF. CDR3 sequence (DNA): TGTGCCAGCAGTTACGGACAGGGCCGGGGTAGCTTAGCTTTCTTT.

The V gene is TRBV10-3, the J gene TRBJ2-1, with 7 bases lining up with TRBD1. Germline loops: CDR1 ENHRY, CDR2 SYGVKD. The CDR3 has 13 residues. V lost 6 bases, J lost 5 bases, and 4 bases stayed unmatched. Written as DNA, the CDR3 is TGTGCCATCAGCGAAACAGGGGACAATGAGCAGTTCTTC. Its translation is CAISETGDNEQFF.

V gene TRBV2 combines with J gene TRBJ1-5; D unclear. V was shortened by 3 bases and J by 4 bases, with 13 bases between the two germline ends. Per germline, CDR1 SNHLY and CDR2 FYNNEI. This CDR3 comprises 15 residues. The CDR3 coding sequence is TGTGCCAGCAGTGACCACGGGGTTGGGAATCAGCCCCAGCATTTT. It is translated as CASSDHGVGNQPQHF.

There are a few counts of this clone. The V call is TRBV5-5, the J call TRBJ1-1, with D perhaps matching TRBD1 (6 bases). The CDR3 has 14 residues. Trimming pared 4 bases from V and 4 bases from J, leaving 14 bases between. Germline lookup yields CDR1 SGHKS and CDR2 YYEKEE (reference sequence). The CDR3 region is CASSVRGLVTEAFF. The CDR3 DNA reads as TGTGCCAGCAGCGTCAGGGGATTGGTCACTGAAGCTTTCTTT.

The V call is TRBV2, the J call TRBJ1-5, with TRBD1 matching 10 bases. This CDR3 comprises 14 residues. The V gene end was trimmed by 6 bases and the J gene end by 4 bases; junction bases not matched to a gene: 3. Germline V gives CDR1 SNHLY, CDR2 FYNNEI. Here the CDR3 DNA reads TGTGCCAGCAGGGGGGACAGGGGAAATCAGCCCCAGCATTTT. It is translated as CASRGDRGNQPQHF.